A single sample gave rise to the 22 T cell receptor beta chains below, sequenced in a study of long-term antiretroviral therapy in people with HIV. Version v3.0 of the immunoSEQ assay was performed at survey level. Some clones are missing from TCRdb's copy, which holds only in-frame ones; the method was immunoSEQ multiplex PCR. The sample holds around 35,000 clones, roughly 96% seen once. The source material was unsorted PBMCs, sampled 6.5 to 6.6 years after starting antiretroviral therapy. The receptors were sampled from a man between 25 and 39 years old with HIV.

The chain is built from TRBV5-5 and TRBJ2-2, with a tentative D call TRBD2 (6 bases). The V gene lost 0 bases and the J gene lost 5 bases, with 8 bases spanning the gap. The CDR3 consists of 14 residues. Germline V gene lookup returns CDR1 SGHKS and CDR2 YYEKEE (reference sequence). The CDR3 DNA sequence: TGTGCCAGCAGCTTGGCCGGGGGAACCGGGGAGCTGTTTTTT. It translates to CASSLAGGTGELFF. The entire variable domain, with the rest obtained from reference TRBV5-5 and TRBJ2-2, is as follows: DAGVTQSPTHLIKTRGQQVTLRCSPISGHKSVSWYQQVLGQGPQFIFQYYEKEERGRGNFPDRFSARQFPNYSSELNVNALLLGDSALYLCASSLAGGTGELFFGEGSRLTVL.

The rearrangement links TRBV28 to TRBJ1-2; D is uncertain. Trimming removed 7 bases from V and 4 bases from J, with 16 bases in between. The CDR3 is 14 residues long. CDR1 is MDHEN and CDR2 is SYDVKM in the germline V gene. CDR3 region: CASNPTAFPYGYTF. The CDR3 DNA sequence: TGTGCCAGCAATCCCACGGCGTTTCCCTATGGCTACACCTTC.

The chain links TRBV4-1 to TRBJ1-6; tentative D call: TRBD1 (6 bases). With 3 bases removed from V and 7 bases from J, the gap between germline ends came to 16 bases. Germline assignment: CDR1 MGHRA and CDR2 YSYEKL. The CDR3 runs 16 residues. CDR3 DNA: TGCGCCAGCAGCCAGCAGGGGCGGGGGGGGAATTCACCCCTCCACTTT. Translating it yields CASSQQGRGGNSPLHF.

The V and J genes are TRBV5-1 and TRBJ2-7; D gene ambiguous. This CDR3 has 15 amino acids. The V gene lost 0 bases and the J gene lost 7 bases, with 17 bases spanning the gap. The V gene's germline CDR1 is SGHRS and CDR2 YFSETQ. The CDR3 DNA is TGCGCCAGCAGCTTGGAAGGCCGTTATGCAACTGAGCAGTACTTC. The encoded protein is CASSLEGRYATEQYF.

This chain links TRBV4-1 with TRBJ2-5, with D perhaps TRBD1 or TRBD2 (5 bases each). Germline V gene lookup returns CDR1 MGHRA and CDR2 YSYEKL. The CDR3 is 16 residues long. Trimming stripped 0 bases from V and 5 bases from J, with 16 bases between. The CDR3 reads CASSQDWGPTSETQYF. The DNA of the CDR3 is TGCGCCAGCAGCCAAGACTGGGGACCAACCTCGGAGACCCAGTACTTC.

The CDR3 nucleotides read TGTGCCAGCAGCTTAGCTAGACTAGCGGGGAAAGACGAGCAGTACTTC. Translating gives CASSLARLAGKDEQYF. This chain uses TRBV5-5 with TRBJ2-7; 11 bases map to TRBD2. After removal of 2 bases from V and 5 bases from J, the junction contained 9 bases not matched to a gene. CDR3 size: 16 residues. Germline V gene data show CDR1 as SGHKS and CDR2 as YYEKEE (reference sequence).

The chain recombines TRBV4-1 with TRBJ2-1; the match to TRBD2 covers 14 bases. The V segment lost 4 bases and the J segment 5 bases; nucleotides outside the gene matches: 1. The CDR3 spans 15 residues. Germline CDR1 reads MGHRA; CDR2 reads YSYEKL. CDR3 loop: CASSLGLAGDNEQFF. In DNA form, the CDR3 reads TGCGCCAGCAGCCTGGGACTAGCGGGGGACAATGAGCAGTTCTTC.

The chain recombines TRBV5-1 with TRBJ1-1, with D possibly being TRBD1 (5 bases). Germline CDR1 SGHRS, CDR2 YFSETQ. CDR3 length: 16 residues. V shed 4 bases and J shed 6 bases, with 22 bases lying between them. The CDR3 DNA follows: TGCGCCAGCAGCCCCCAGGAGGGGCGGGTTTTAGCTGAAGCTTTCTTT. This translates into CASSPQEGRVLAEAFF.

With respect to this clone: Other nucleotide sequences from this sample produce the same CDR3. The chain uses TRBV5-1 and TRBJ1-1; D is ambiguous. This CDR3 region has 13 residues. Trimming stripped 0 bases from V and 0 bases from J, with 3 bases between. Germline V lookup: CDR1 SGHRS, CDR2 YFSETQ. The CDR3 sequence: CASSLGLNTEAFF. The DNA of the CDR3 is TGCGCCAGCAGCTTGGGTCTGAACACTGAAGCTTTCTTT. Together with reference TRBV5-1 and TRBJ1-1, the CDR3 gives the full variable domain: KAGVTQTPRYLIKTRGQQVTLSCSPISGHRSVSWYQQTPGQGLQFLFEYFSETQRNKGNFPGRFSGRQFSNSRSEMNVSTLELGDSALYLCASSLGLNTEAFFGQGTRLTVV.

The gene calls are TRBV7-3 and TRBJ1-1, with D possibly TRBD1 on 5 matching bases. The CDR3 covers 14 residues. Germline CDR1 SGHTA, CDR2 FQGTGA. V lost 7 bases and J lost 3, with 15 bases in between. Here the CDR3 reads CASKRGGMDTEAFF. The CDR3 DNA reads TGTGCCAGCAAAAGGGGAGGGATGGACACTGAAGCTTTCTTT.

The CDR3 region is CASSRDPTILSDTQYF. CDR3 coding DNA: TGTGCCAGCAGTAGGGACCCCACCATCCTGAGTGATACGCAGTATTTT. The rearrangement uses TRBV27 and TRBJ2-3; D might be TRBD1 or TRBD2, each matching 5 bases. V dropped 5 bases and J dropped 6 bases, with 21 bases sitting between them. Germline CDR1 reads MNHEY; CDR2 reads SMNVEV (reference sequence). The CDR3 totals 16 residues.

This clone appeared a few times. The chain is built from TRBV4-1 and TRBJ2-2; tentatively, D is TRBD1 or TRBD2 (5 bases each). This CDR3 contains 17 residues. V was trimmed by 4 bases and J by 3 bases, leaving 18 bases between them. The V gene's germline CDR1 is MGHRA and CDR2 YSYEKL. CDR3 amino acids: CASSREQPGGYTGELFF. CDR3 bases: TGCGCCAGCAGCCGAGAGCAGCCTGGGGGATACACCGGGGAGCTGTTTTTT.

This clone has just one count. The chain has TRBV6-6 and TRBJ2-7, with 7 bases identical to TRBD1. This CDR3 is built from 14 residues. V shed 6 bases, J shed 3 bases, and the junction held 8 bases outside the gene matches. Germline assignment: CDR1 MNHNY and CDR2 SVGAGI (reference sequence). The DNA for the CDR3 is TGTGCCAGCAGATTCACCCGGGACAGCTACGAGCAGTACTTC. Its translation: CASRFTRDSYEQYF.

The rearrangement uses TRBV2 and TRBJ2-1, with a possible D match to TRBD2 (6 bases). Germline values: CDR1 SNHLY, CDR2 FYNNEI. The germline V and J ends were trimmed by 7 bases and 7 bases, with 14 bases remaining between them. The CDR3 runs 13 residues. The CDR3: CASITGTPNEQFF. CDR3 nucleotide sequence: TGTGCCAGCATAACCGGGACTCCGAATGAGCAGTTCTTC. Full variable domain (outside the CDR3, taken from reference TRBV2 and TRBJ2-1): EPEVTQTPSHQVTQMGQEVILRCVPISNHLYFYWYRQILGQKVEFLVSFYNNEISEKSEIFDDQFSVERPDGSNFTLKIRSTKLEDSAMYFCASITGTPNEQFFGPGTRLTVL.

The rearrangement uses TRBV9 and TRBJ2-3, with 7 bases that match TRBD2. Germline V lookup: CDR1 SGDLS, CDR2 YYNGEE. V was clipped by 0 bases and J by 8 bases; unmatched bases: 9. The CDR3 is made up of 15 amino acids. The CDR3, as DNA: TGTGCCAGCAGCGTAGGCCTAGCGGAATATGGTACGCAGTATTTT. It translates to CASSVGLAEYGTQYF. Variable domain in full (rest from reference TRBV9 and TRBJ2-3): DSGVTQTPKHLITATGQRVTLRCSPRSGDLSVYWYQQSLDQGLQFLIQYYNGEERAKGNILERFSAQQFPDLHSELNLSSLELGDSALYFCASSVGLAEYGTQYFGPGTRLTVL.

The chain links TRBV18 to TRBJ1-5; the D is unclear. The length of the CDR3 is 13 residues. CDR1 and CDR2 from the germline V gene are KGHSH and LQKENI. Deletions cut 3 bases from V and 3 bases from J, with 6 bases between. DNA of the CDR3: TGTGCCAGCTCACCCAATTACAATCAGCCCCAGCATTTT. Its translation: CASSPNYNQPQHF.

The rearrangement links TRBV7-9 to TRBJ1-2; D not resolved. This CDR3 has 16 amino acids. Trimming cost V 3 bases and J 7 bases, with 21 bases left between them. Germline-derived CDR1 and CDR2 are SEHNR and FQNEAQ (reference sequence). CDR3 protein: CASSLGFPDLGFGYTF. CDR3 DNA sequence: TGTGCCAGCAGCTTGGGGTTCCCTGATTTGGGCTTTGGCTACACCTTC.

The chain employs TRBV18 and TRBJ2-3; the D gene could be TRBD1 or TRBD2 (6 bases each). Germline V gene sequence: CDR1 KGHSH, CDR2 LQKENI. V lost 10 bases, J lost 1 base, and 12 bases lay in between. The CDR3 sequence is 13 residues long. The CDR3 loop is CATRRGGTDTQYF. CDR3 sequence (DNA): TGTGCCACTCGGAGGGGGGGCACAGATACGCAGTATTTT.

The chain combines TRBV10-3 with TRBJ2-1, with D possibly called TRBD1 or TRBD2 (5 bases each). This CDR3 has 12 amino acids. Trimming took off 6 bases at V and 10 bases at J, with 13 bases between the two ends. Germline CDR1 ENHRY, CDR2 SYGVKD. This CDR3 reads CAIRGLGGEQFF. Here the CDR3 DNA reads TGTGCCATCAGGGGGCTAGGAGGCGAGCAGTTCTTC.

This clone was detected a few times. The rearrangement uses TRBV5-5 and TRBJ1-6; D gene unclear. V gave up 6 bases and J gave up 7 bases, with 20 bases separating them. The CDR3 length is 16 residues. Germline V CDR1 and CDR2: SGHKS, YYEKEE (reference sequence). The CDR3 reads CASMALWSLGNSPLHF. The CDR3 bases are TGTGCCAGCATGGCCCTCTGGAGTCTAGGAAATTCACCCCTCCACTTT.

This chain uses TRBV4-2 with TRBJ2-5; D gene uncertain. With 1 base removed from V and 3 bases from J, the gap between germline ends came to 6 bases. The germline gives CDR1 LGHNA, CDR2 YNFKEQ. The CDR3 runs to 13 residues. This CDR3 is CASSQVRKETQYF. The CDR3 nucleotides are TGTGCCAGCAGCCAAGTGAGGAAAGAGACCCAGTACTTC.

The chain couples TRBV7-8 to TRBJ2-7; no clear D gene. V was clipped by 1 base and J by 5 bases, with 12 bases between them. This CDR3 has 14 amino acids. CDR1 and CDR2 from the germline V gene are SGHVS and FQNEAQ. The CDR3 region has the DNA TGTGCCAGCAGCTTAGGACGGAGTCTGGACGAGCAGTACTTC. This codes for CASSLGRSLDEQYF. The whole variable domain, filled in from reference TRBV7-8 and TRBJ2-7, reads GAGVSQSPRYKVAKRGQDVALRCDPISGHVSLFWYQQALGQGPEFLTYFQNEAQLDKSGLPSDRFFAERPEGSVSTLKIQRTQQEDSAVYLCASSLGRSLDEQYFGPGTRLTVT.